Sequencing of this T cell receptor (beta chain) was carried out in a study of regulatory T cells in long-lasting Graves disease. Whole-study findings and limits: The study found TRBV28, TRBJ1-2 and TRBJ2-5 favored in persistent disease. Lower TCR diversity characterized persistent Graves' patients relative to newly diagnosed patients.

Unmatched junction bases numbered 9, after V lost 6 bases and J lost 3 bases. The CDR3 is 15 residues long. Per germline, CDR1 SQVTM and CDR2 ANQGSEA. With iRepertoire HTBI primers and Arm-PCR of CDR3 regions, TCR beta libraries were built. As processed by the authors: Identified across the samples were over 50 TRBV segments and approximately 14 TRBJ segments. MiXCR, run by TCRdb on the multiplex PCR reads, gives a single entry per CDR3 protein. TCRdb's processing, not the study's, gives the V and J calls here. The data show around 450,000 distinct CDR3 sequences, 15% to 20% seen once. This clonotype appeared a few times. Its antigen is not identified. The time point denotes: newly diagnosed GD, antithyroid drugs for less than 3 months. From PBMCs, RNA was extracted and then used to make the TCR library. The same sample was also studied in work on T cells in Graves' hyperthyroidism and ophthalmopathy. That investigation notes: Researchers found most expanded thyroid clonotypes above 0.001 in blood as well.

The chain uses TRBV29-1 and TRBJ2-1; 9 positions agree with TRBD2. The sequencing used peripheral blood mononuclear cells (PBMCs), collected at new diagnosis, from a patient treated with antithyroid drugs. The receptor's source is a man between 35 and 55 years old with Graves disease. The CDR3 region is CSVALAGDFYNEQFF. CDR3 nucleotide sequence: TGCAGCGTAGCCTTAGCGGGAGACTTCTACAATGAGCAGTTCTTC.